These 12 T cell receptor beta chains were all obtained from the same sample, sequenced in a study of sequential checkpoint blockade in melanoma. As for treatment: randomized to nivolumab then ipilimumab (arm A) or the reverse (arm B). The assay was immunoSEQ multiplex PCR, and TCRdb's table has in-frame clones only and misses some. The sample shows about 12,000 clones, approximately 24% of them seen only once. Sequenced material: tumor tissue (inferred from file names), taken from a patient given nivolumab and ipilimumab in sequence. The receptors originated from a human donor with melanoma.

This chain connects TRBV19 to TRBJ2-1, with TRBD2 matching 8 bases. This CDR3 spans 17 amino acids. J was trimmed by 1 base and V by 5 bases; bases with no gene match: 10. CDR1 is LNHDA, CDR2 SQIVND, per germline (reference sequence). CDR3 bases: TGTGCCAGTAGTGAGGAGATAGCGGGGCCTTCCTACAATGAGCAGTTCTTC. Residues: CASSEEIAGPSYNEQFF. Full variable domain (missing parts from reference TRBV19 and TRBJ2-1): DGGITQSPKYLFRKEGQNVTLSCEQNLNHDAMYWYRQDPGQGLRLIYYSQIVNDFQKGDIAEGYSVSREKKESFPLTVTSAQKNPTAFYLCASSEEIAGPSYNEQFFGPGTRLTVL.

This clone has just a few counts. This chain links TRBV25-1 with TRBJ1-2; D might be TRBD1 (6 bases). V lost 9 bases and J lost 5, with 13 bases in between. Germline CDR1 is MGHDK and CDR2 is SYGVNS. This CDR3 region has 12 residues. In DNA form, the CDR3 reads TGTGCCAGTCATAGACAGGATTATGGCTACACCTTC. It is translated as CASHRQDYGYTF.

With respect to this clone: Germline is not matched at one junction end, which may reflect a read error. This chain connects TRBV15 to TRBJ2-3, with TRBD1 as a possible D gene (5 bases). Per germline, CDR1 LNHNV and CDR2 YYDKDF (reference sequence). This CDR3 contains 17 residues. CDR3 amino acids: CASSAQSAGINANTQYF. Written as DNA, the CDR3 is TGTGCCAGCAGCGCACAATCGGCAGGGATTAATGCAAATACGCAGTATTTT.

V and J are TRBV15 and TRBJ1-1; D remains ambiguous. Germline V gene sequence: CDR1 LNHNV, CDR2 YYDKDF (reference sequence). The CDR3 length is 15 residues. Trimming removed 0 bases at V and 1 base at J, with 9 bases between. CDR3 nucleotides: TGTGCCACCAGCAGAGACGCCCCAGGGAACACTGAAGCTTTCTTT. It specifies CATSRDAPGNTEAFF.

This clone was counted a few times. This chain joins TRBV7-4 and TRBJ2-3; a possible D gene is TRBD2 (5 bases). V dropped 3 bases and J dropped 0 bases, with 7 bases sitting between them. Germline assignment: CDR1 SGHVT and CDR2 SQSDAQ. There are 14 residues in the CDR3. DNA for the CDR3: TGTGCCAGCAGCTTGGGAGAAAGCACAGATACGCAGTATTTT. It translates to CASSLGESTDTQYF.

This clone was seen more than once but under ten times. This sequence joins TRBV6-8 and TRBJ1-1; D gene uncertain. The CDR3 loop spans 15 amino acids. CDR1 is MNHGY, CDR2 SAAAGT, per germline. V lost 1 base and J lost 0, with 9 bases in between. The CDR3 DNA is TGTGCCAGCAGTTACTGGTCAGCCCTGAACACTGAAGCTTTCTTT. Translated, it gives CASSYWSALNTEAFF.

The chain links TRBV6-8 to TRBJ1-1; D call uncertain. Germline V gene sequence: CDR1 MNHGY, CDR2 SAAAGT. The V gene lost 6 bases and the J gene lost 0 bases, with 8 bases spanning the gap. This CDR3 is 13 amino acids long. The CDR3 reads CASRQNMNTEAFF. For the CDR3, the DNA is TGTGCCAGCAGACAGAATATGAACACTGAAGCTTTCTTT.

This clone was counted between two and nine times. The V call is TRBV7-6, the J call TRBJ1-2, with D possibly matching TRBD1 (6 bases). With 4 bases removed from V and 7 bases from J, the gap between germline ends came to 19 bases. CDR1 and CDR2 from the germline V gene are SGHVS and FNYEAQ. The length of the CDR3 is 15 residues. The CDR3 bases are TGTGCCAGCAGCTCTAGGTGGCAGGGGTATAGTGGCTACACCTTC. The encoded protein is CASSSRWQGYSGYTF.

This clone appeared a few times. The chain links TRBV11-1 to TRBJ2-1, with D perhaps given as TRBD1 or TRBD2 (6 bases each). Germline lookup yields CDR1 SGHAT and CDR2 FQDESV (reference sequence). The length of the CDR3 is 14 residues. Trimming left V 3 bases short and J 6 bases short, with 12 bases between. The CDR3 region has the DNA TGTGCCAGCAGCTTGGGGGGCCGCGGCAATGAGCAGTTCTTC. Encoded protein: CASSLGGRGNEQFF.

This sequence joins TRBV5-1 and TRBJ1-1; a possible D gene is TRBD1 (5 bases). V was trimmed by 5 bases and J by 3 bases, leaving 14 bases between them. This CDR3 region has 14 residues. Germline CDR1 and CDR2: SGHRS and YFSETQ. The CDR3 DNA follows: TGCGCCAGCAGGTATTCAGGGAAGGACACTGAAGCTTTCTTT. The encoded protein is CASRYSGKDTEAFF.

This clone is medium-sized by share. The rearrangement links TRBV4-1 to TRBJ2-5; D may correspond to TRBD1 or TRBD2 (5 bases each). This CDR3 spans 15 amino acids. V dropped 0 bases and J dropped 3 bases, with 11 bases sitting between them. The germline CDR1 and CDR2 sequences are MGHRA and YSYEKL. CDR3 in DNA: TGCGCCAGCAGCCAAGAAGAGGGGCAGGAAGAGACCCAGTACTTC. Amino acids: CASSQEEGQEETQYF.

This clone was counted only a few times. The J gene is TRBJ2-7, the V gene TRBV7-1; 9 bases are a match to TRBD1. TRBV7-1 is marked as an open reading frame, function uncertain. The CDR3 consists of 14 residues. Trimming at V came to 5 bases and at J to 7 bases, leaving 9 bases not matched to a gene. CDR3 residues: CASSVRDRDQEQYV. The CDR3 DNA sequence: TGTGCCAGCAGCGTCCGGGACAGGGATCAGGAGCAGTACGTC.